The T cell receptor beta chain under discussion was sequenced for a study of blood T cells in healthy people across ages. It was with a sample-barcoded 5' primer and a J-beta primer mix that a second PCR of roughly 7 to 12 cycles was run. TCRdb re-called the 5' RACE reads with MiXCR, one entry per CDR3 protein. The repertoire consists of roughly 1,800,000 distinct CDR3 sequences, with roughly 49% occurring once and the leading ten covering over 2%. This CDR3 is built from 15 residues. Germline trimming cut 7 bases from V and 0 bases from J; bases unmatched to any gene: 4. CDR1 is LNHDA, CDR2 SQIVND, per germline (reference sequence).

The sequence was obtained from a woman aged 40 to 50 in good health. Sequencing was done on a sample of blood. The chain is built from TRBV19 and TRBJ2-2, with 8 bases identical to TRBD2. CDR3 nucleotides: TGTGCCAGTACCTCAGCGGGGGCGAACACCGGGGAGCTGTTTTTT. Protein sequence: CASTSAGANTGELFF.